This TCR beta chain was found in a study of T cells in Graves' hyperthyroidism and ophthalmopathy. Study-level points and caveats: Ophthalmopathy was told apart from stable hyperthyroidism by a 13 V-J model. Ophthalmopathy onset followed model prediction by a median roughly six months.

Investigators excluded patients with uncontrolled infection, other autoimmune disease, pregnancy or lactation. Diagnosing involved the use of clinical symptoms, serum thyroxine and TRAb, thyroid ultrasound and orbital computed tomography. TCR beta CDR3 regions were amplified from RNA transcripts. First-round RT-PCR of the TCR CDR3 relied on the HTBI primer set. TCRdb re-analysed the multiplex PCR reads in MiXCR, keeping a single row per CDR3 protein. Of about 700,000 distinct CDR3 sequences listed, 45% are singletons. Trimming removed 3 bases at V and 0 bases at J, with 8 bases between. The CDR3 totals 13 residues. The V gene's germline CDR1 is DFQATT and CDR2 SNEGSKA (reference sequence). This clonotype was detected ten times or more. Its antigen is unidentified.

The source material was peripheral blood or thyroid tissue (not recorded which). The receptor comes from an adult man with Graves' disease, either hyperthyroidism or ophthalmopathy (not recorded which). The V gene is TRBV20-1, the J gene TRBJ1-2; no clear D gene. The CDR3 bases are TGCAGTGCTAGGCTTCCAGCTAACTATGGCTACACCTTC. It specifies CSARLPANYGYTF.